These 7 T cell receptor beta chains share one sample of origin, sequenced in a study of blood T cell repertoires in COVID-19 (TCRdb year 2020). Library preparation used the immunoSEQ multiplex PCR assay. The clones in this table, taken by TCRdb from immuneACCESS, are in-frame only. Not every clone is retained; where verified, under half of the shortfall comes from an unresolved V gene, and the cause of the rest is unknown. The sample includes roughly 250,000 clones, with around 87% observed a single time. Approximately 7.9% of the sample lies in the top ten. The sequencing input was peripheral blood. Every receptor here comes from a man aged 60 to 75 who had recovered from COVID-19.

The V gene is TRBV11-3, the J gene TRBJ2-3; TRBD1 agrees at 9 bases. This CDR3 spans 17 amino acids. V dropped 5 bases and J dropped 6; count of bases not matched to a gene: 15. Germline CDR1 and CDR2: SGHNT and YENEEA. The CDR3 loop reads CASSPGQGRRQPDTQYF. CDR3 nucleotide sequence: TGTGCCAGCAGCCCTGGACAGGGGCGCCGTCAGCCCGATACGCAGTATTTT. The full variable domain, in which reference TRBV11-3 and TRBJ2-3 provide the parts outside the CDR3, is EAGVVQSPRYKIIEKKQPVAFWCNPISGHNTLYWYLQNLGQGPELLIRYENEEAVDDSQLPKDRFSAERLKGVDSTLKIQPAELGDSAVYLCASSPGQGRRQPDTQYFGPGTRLTVL.

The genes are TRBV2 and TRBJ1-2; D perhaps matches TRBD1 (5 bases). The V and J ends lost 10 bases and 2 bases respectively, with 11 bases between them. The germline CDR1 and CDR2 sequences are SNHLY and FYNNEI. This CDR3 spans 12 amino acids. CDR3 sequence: CATQGINYGYTF. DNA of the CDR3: TGTGCCACCCAGGGCATCAACTATGGCTACACCTTC.

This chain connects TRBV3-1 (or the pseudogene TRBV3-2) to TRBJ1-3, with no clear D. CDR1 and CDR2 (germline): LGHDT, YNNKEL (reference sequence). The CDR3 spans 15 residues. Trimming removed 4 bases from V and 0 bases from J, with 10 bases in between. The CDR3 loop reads CASSLRLSSGNTIYF. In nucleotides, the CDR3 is TGTGCCAGCAGCCTCCGTTTATCCTCTGGAAACACCATATATTTT.

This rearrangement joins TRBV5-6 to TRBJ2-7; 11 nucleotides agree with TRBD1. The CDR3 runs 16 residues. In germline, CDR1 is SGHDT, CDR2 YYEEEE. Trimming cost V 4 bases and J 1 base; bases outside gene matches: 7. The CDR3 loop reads CASSRTGTGGSYEQYV. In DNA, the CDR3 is TGTGCCAGCAGCCGAACCGGGACAGGGGGATCCTACGAGCAGTACGTC.

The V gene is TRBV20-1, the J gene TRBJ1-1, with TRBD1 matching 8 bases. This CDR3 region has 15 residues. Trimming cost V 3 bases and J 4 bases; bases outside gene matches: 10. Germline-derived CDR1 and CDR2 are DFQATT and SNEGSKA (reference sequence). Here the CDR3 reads CSASPRTGGSTEAFF. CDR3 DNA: TGCAGTGCTAGTCCCCGAACAGGGGGAAGCACTGAAGCTTTCTTT.

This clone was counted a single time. This CDR3 reads CASSEPGLAGGQETQYF. CDR3 nucleotide sequence: TGCGCCAGCAGTGAACCGGGACTAGCGGGGGGACAAGAGACCCAGTACTTC. The chain has TRBV10-1 and TRBJ2-5; TRBD2 aligns across 15 bases. This CDR3 contains 17 residues. The ends lost 3 bases at V and 2 bases at J; junction bases unmatched: 4. Germline lookup yields CDR1 WNHNN and CDR2 SYGVQD (reference sequence).

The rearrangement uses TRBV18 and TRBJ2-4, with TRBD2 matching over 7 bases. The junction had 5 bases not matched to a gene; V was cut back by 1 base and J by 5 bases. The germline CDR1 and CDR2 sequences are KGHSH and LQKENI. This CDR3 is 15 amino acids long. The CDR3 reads CASSPRGGRENIQYF. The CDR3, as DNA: TGTGCCAGCTCACCACGCGGGGGACGAGAAAACATTCAGTACTTC.